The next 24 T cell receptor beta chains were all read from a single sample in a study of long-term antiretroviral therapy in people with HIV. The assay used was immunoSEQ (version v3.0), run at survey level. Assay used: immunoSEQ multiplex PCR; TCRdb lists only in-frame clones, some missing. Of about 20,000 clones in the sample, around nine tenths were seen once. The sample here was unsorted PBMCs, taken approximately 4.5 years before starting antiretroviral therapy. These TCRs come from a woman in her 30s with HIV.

Written as DNA, the CDR3 is TGTGCCAGCTCACCACCGAAAAACACCGGGGAGCTGTTTTTT. Translation: CASSPPKNTGELFF. The chain links TRBV18 to TRBJ2-2, with no clear D. V was pared by 0 bases and J by 2 bases, with 4 bases between. Germline values: CDR1 KGHSH, CDR2 LQKENI. CDR3 length: 14 residues.

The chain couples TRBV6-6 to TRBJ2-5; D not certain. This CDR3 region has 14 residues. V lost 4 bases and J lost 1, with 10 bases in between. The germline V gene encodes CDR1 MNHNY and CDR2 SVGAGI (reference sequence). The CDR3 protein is CASSSSSSQETQYF. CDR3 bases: TGTGCCAGCAGTTCCTCCAGTTCCCAAGAGACCCAGTACTTC.

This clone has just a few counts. CDR3 in amino acids: CASSVNPSGGMGETQYF. The CDR3, as DNA: TGTGCCAGCAGCGTAAATCCTAGCGGGGGGATGGGGGAGACCCAGTACTTC. J is TRBJ2-5 and V is TRBV9, with 11 bases identical to TRBD2. CDR3 length equals 17 residues. The trim removed 1 base at V and 5 bases at J, leaving 10 bases unmatched. CDR1 and CDR2 from the germline V gene are SGDLS and YYNGEE.

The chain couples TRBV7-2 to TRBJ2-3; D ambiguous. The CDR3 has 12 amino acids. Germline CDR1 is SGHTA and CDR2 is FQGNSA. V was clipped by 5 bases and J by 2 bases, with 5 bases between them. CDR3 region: CASSTFTDTQYF. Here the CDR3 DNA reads TGTGCCAGCAGCACCTTCACAGATACGCAGTATTTT.

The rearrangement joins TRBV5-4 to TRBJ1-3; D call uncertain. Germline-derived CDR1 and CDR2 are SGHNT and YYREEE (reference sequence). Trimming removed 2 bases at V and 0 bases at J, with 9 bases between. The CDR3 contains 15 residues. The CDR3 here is CASSLGGYSGNTIYF. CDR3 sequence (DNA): TGTGCCAGCAGCTTAGGAGGGTACTCTGGAAACACCATATATTTT.

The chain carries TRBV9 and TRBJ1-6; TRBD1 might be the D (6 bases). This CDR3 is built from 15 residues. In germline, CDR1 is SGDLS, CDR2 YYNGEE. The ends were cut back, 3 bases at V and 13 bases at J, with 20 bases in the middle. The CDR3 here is CASSAVGGRGSPLHF. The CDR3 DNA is TGTGCCAGCAGCGCCGTTGGGGGCCGGGGTTCCCCCCTCCACTTT. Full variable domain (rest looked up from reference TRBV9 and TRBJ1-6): DSGVTQTPKHLITATGQRVTLRCSPRSGDLSVYWYQQSLDQGLQFLIQYYNGEERAKGNILERFSAQQFPDLHSELNLSSLELGDSALYFCASSAVGGRGSPLHFGNGTRLTVT.

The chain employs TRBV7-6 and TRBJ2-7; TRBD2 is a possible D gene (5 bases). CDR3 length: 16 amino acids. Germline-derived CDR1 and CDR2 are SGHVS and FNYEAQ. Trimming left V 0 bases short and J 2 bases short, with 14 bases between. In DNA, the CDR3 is TGTGCCAGCAGCTTAGCTTCTAGCTCTTCTCCCTACGAGCAGTACTTC. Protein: CASSLASSSSPYEQYF.

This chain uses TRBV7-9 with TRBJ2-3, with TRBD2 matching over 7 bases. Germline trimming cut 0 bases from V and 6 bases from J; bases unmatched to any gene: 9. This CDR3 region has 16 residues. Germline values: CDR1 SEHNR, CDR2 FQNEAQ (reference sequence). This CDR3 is CASSLASSGGRDTQYF. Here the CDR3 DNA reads TGTGCCAGCAGCTTAGCATCTAGCGGTGGTAGGGATACGCAGTATTTT.

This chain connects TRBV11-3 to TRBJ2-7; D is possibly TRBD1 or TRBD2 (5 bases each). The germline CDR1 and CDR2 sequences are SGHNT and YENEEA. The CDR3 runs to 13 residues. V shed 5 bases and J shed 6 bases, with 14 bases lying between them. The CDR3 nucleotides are TGTGCCAGCAGCCGGGACCCCATGGGCGAGCAGTACTTC. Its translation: CASSRDPMGEQYF.

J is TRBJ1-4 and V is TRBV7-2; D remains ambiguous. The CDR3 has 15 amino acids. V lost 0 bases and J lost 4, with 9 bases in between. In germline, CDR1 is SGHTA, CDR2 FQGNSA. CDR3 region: CASSLATSGNEKLFF. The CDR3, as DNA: TGTGCCAGCAGCTTAGCTACGTCGGGTAATGAAAAACTGTTTTTT.

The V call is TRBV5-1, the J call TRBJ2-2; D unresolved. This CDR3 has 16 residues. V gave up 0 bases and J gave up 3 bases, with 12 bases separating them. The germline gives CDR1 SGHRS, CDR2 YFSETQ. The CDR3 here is CASSLAQFTDTGELFF. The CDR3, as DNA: TGCGCCAGCAGCTTGGCGCAGTTTACGGACACCGGGGAGCTGTTTTTT. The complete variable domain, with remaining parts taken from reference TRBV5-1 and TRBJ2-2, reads KAGVTQTPRYLIKTRGQQVTLSCSPISGHRSVSWYQQTPGQGLQFLFEYFSETQRNKGNFPGRFSGRQFSNSRSEMNVSTLELGDSALYLCASSLAQFTDTGELFFGEGSRLTVL.

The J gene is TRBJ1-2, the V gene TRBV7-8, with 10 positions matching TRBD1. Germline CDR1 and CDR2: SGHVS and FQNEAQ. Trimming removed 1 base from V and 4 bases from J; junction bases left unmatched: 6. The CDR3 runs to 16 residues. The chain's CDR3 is CASSLGDRGGSYGYTF. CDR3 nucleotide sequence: TGTGCCAGCAGCTTAGGGGACAGGGGCGGTTCCTATGGCTACACCTTC.

CDR3 nucleotides: TGTGCCAGCTCACTTGGCAGGGCCAGAAATTCACCCCTCCACTTT. Translated: CASSLGRARNSPLHF. This rearrangement joins TRBV18 to TRBJ1-6; D might be TRBD1 (5 bases). V was clipped by 4 bases and J by 7 bases, with 14 bases between them. The CDR3 is 15 amino acids. From germline, CDR1 is KGHSH and CDR2 LQKENI. Full variable domain (missing parts from reference TRBV18 and TRBJ1-6): NAGVMQNPRHLVRRRGQEARLRCSPMKGHSHVYWYRQLPEEGLKFMVYLQKENIIDESGMPKERFSAEFPKEGPSILRIQQVVRGDSAAYFCASSLGRARNSPLHFGNGTRLTVT.

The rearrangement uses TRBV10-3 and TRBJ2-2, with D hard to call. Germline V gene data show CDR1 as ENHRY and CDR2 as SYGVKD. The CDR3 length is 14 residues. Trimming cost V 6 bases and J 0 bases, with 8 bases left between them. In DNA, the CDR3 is TGTGCCATCAGCACACAATCGAACACCGGGGAGCTGTTTTTT. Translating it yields CAISTQSNTGELFF.

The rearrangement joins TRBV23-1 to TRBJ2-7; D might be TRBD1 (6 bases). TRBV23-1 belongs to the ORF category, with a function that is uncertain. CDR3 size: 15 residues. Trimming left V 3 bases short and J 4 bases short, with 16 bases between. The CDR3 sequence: CASSQFQGQGYEQYF. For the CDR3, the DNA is TGCGCCAGCAGTCAGTTCCAGGGGCAAGGGTACGAGCAGTACTTC.

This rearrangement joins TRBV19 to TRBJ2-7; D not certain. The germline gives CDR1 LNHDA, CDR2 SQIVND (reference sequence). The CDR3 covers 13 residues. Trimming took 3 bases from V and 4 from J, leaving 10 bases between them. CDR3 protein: CASSMGGMYEQYF. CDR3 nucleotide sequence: TGTGCCAGTAGTATGGGTGGGATGTACGAGCAGTACTTC.

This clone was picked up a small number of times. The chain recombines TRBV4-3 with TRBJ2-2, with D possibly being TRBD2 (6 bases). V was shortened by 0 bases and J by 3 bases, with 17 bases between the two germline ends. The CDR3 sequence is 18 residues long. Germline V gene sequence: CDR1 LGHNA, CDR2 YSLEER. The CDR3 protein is CASSQDSPSVIDTGELFF. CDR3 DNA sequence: TGCGCCAGCAGCCAAGATTCCCCTAGCGTGATCGACACCGGGGAGCTGTTTTTT.

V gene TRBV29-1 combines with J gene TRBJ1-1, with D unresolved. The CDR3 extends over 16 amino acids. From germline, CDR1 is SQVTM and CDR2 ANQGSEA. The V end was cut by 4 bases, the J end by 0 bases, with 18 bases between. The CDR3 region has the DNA TGCAGCGTTGGCAGCACCATCCAGACTATGAACACTGAAGCTTTCTTT. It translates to CSVGSTIQTMNTEAFF.

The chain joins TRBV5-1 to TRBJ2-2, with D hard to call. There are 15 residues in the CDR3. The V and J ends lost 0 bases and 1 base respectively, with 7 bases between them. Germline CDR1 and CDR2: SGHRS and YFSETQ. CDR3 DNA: TGCGCCAGCAGCTTGGAACGCTTGAACACCGGGGAGCTGTTTTTT. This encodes CASSLERLNTGELFF.

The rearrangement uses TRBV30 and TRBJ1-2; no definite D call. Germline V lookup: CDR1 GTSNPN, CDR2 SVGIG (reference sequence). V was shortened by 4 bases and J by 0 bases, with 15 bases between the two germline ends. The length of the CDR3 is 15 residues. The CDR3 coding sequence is TGTGCCTGGACGGGCGGAGCCAAATCTAACTATGGCTACACCTTC. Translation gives CAWTGGAKSNYGYTF.

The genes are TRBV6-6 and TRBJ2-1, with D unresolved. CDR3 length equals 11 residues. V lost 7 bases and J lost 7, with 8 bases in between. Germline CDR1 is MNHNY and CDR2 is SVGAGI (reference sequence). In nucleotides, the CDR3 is TGTGCCAGCACCATAGAAAATGAGCAGTTCTTC. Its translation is CASTIENEQFF.

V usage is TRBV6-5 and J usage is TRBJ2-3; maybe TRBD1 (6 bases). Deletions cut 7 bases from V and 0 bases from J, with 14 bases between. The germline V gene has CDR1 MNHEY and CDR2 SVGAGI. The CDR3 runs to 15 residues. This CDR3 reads CASTDLGHSTDTQYF. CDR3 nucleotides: TGTGCCAGCACCGATCTGGGACATAGCACAGATACGCAGTATTTT.

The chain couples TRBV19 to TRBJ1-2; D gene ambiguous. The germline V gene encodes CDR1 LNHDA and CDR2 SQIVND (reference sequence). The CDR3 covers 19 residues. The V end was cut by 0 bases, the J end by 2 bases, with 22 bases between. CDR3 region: CASSIEPPFGRSANYGYTF. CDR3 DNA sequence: TGTGCCAGTAGTATAGAACCCCCATTCGGCAGGAGTGCAAACTATGGCTACACCTTC.

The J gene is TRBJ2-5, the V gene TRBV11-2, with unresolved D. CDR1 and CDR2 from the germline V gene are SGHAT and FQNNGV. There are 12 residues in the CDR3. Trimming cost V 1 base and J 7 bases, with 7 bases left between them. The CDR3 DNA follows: TGTGCCAGCAGCTTAGGCGAGGTGACCCAGTACTTC. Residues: CASSLGEVTQYF.